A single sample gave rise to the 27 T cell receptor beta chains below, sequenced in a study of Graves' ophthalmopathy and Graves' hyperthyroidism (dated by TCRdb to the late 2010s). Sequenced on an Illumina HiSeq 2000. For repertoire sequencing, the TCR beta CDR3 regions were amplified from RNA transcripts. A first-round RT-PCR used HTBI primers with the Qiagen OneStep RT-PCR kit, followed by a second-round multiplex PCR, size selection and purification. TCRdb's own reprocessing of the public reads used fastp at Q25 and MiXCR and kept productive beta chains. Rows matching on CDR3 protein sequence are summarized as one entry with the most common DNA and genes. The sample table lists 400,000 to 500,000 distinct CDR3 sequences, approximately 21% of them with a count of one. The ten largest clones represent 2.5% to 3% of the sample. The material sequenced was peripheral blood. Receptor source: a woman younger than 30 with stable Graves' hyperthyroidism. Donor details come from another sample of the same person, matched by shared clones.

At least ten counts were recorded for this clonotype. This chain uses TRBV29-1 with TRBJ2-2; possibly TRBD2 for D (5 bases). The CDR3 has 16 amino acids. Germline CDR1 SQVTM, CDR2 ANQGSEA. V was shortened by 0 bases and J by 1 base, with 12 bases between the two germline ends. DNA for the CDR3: TGCAGCGTTGAAGATGGGGTTAGCGTGAACACCGGGGAGCTGTTTTTT. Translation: CSVEDGVSVNTGELFF.

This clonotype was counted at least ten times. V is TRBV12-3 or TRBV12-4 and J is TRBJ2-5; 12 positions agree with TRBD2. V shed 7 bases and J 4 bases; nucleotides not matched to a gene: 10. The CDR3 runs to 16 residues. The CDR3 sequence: CASNSGLAGMRETQYF. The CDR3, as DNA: TGTGCCAGCAACTCAGGACTAGCGGGAATGAGAGAGACCCAGTACTTC.

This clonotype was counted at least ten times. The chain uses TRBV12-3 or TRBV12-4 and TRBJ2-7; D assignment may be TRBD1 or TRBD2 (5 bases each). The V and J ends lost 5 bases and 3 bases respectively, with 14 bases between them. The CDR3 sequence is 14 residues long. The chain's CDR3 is CASSAHLGVYEQYF. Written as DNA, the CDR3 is TGTGCCAGCAGTGCCCACCTGGGGGTCTACGAGCAGTACTTC.

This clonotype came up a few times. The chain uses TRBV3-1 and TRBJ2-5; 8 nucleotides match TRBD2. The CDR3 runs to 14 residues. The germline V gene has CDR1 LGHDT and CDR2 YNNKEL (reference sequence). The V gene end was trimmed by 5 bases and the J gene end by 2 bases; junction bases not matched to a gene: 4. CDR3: CASSWSGGQETQYF. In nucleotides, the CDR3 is TGTGCCAGCAGCTGGAGCGGGGGACAAGAGACCCAGTACTTC.

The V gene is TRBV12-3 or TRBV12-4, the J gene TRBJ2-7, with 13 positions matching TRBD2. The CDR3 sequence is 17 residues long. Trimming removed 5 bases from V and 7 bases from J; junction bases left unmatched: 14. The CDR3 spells CASSAGTSGVGVREQYF. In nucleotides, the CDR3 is TGTGCCAGCAGTGCTGGGACTAGCGGGGTTGGGGTTCGGGAGCAGTACTTC.

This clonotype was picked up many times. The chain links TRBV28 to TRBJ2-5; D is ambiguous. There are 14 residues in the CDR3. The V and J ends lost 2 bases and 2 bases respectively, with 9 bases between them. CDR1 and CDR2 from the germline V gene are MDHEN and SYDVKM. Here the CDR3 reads CASSLRQGQETQYF. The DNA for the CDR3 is TGTGCCAGCAGTTTACGACAAGGGCAAGAGACCCAGTACTTC.

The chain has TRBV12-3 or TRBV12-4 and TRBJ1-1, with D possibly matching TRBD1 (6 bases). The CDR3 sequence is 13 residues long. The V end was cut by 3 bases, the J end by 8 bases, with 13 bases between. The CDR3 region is CASSFGRGDEAFF. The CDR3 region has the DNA TGTGCCAGCAGTTTCGGCAGGGGTGACGAAGCTTTCTTT.

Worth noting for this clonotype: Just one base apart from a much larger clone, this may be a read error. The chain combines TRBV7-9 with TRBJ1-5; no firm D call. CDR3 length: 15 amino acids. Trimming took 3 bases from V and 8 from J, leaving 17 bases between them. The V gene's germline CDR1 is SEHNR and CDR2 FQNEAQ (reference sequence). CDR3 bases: TGTGCCAGCAGCTTGGAACAGTGGGAGATGGAGCCCCAGCATTTT. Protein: CASSLEQWEMEPQHF.

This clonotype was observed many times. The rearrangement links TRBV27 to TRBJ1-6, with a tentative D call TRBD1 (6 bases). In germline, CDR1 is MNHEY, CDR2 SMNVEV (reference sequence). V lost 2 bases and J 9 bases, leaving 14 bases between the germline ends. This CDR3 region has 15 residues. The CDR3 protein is CASSLAEQGLSPLHF. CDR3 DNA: TGTGCCAGCAGTTTAGCGGAGCAGGGGCTTTCACCCCTCCACTTT.

For the CDR3, the DNA is TGTGCCAGCAGAACGCCCGGACAGTTAGCCTACGAGCAGTACTTC. Its protein product is CASRTPGQLAYEQYF. The rearrangement joins TRBV6-2 or TRBV6-3 to TRBJ2-7, with a tentative D call TRBD1 (6 bases). The germline gives CDR1 MNHEY, CDR2 SVGEGT. CDR3 size: 15 residues. The ends were cut back, 6 bases at V and 2 bases at J, with 17 bases in the middle.

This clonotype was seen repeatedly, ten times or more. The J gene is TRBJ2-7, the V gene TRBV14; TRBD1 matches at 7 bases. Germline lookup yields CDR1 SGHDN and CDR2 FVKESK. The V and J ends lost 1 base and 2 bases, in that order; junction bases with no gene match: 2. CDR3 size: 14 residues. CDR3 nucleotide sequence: TGTGCCAGCAGCCAAGGGACAGGCCCCTACGAGCAGTACTTC. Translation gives CASSQGTGPYEQYF.

CDR3 DNA sequence: TGTGCCATCAGGTTAGGACAGGAGTCCTACGAGCAGTACTTC. Translation: CAIRLGQESYEQYF. The gene calls are TRBV10-3 and TRBJ2-7; 7 nucleotides agree with TRBD1. With 6 bases clipped from V and 1 base from J, the junction kept 6 bases outside the gene matches. CDR3 size: 14 residues. CDR1 is ENHRY, CDR2 SYGVKD, per germline.

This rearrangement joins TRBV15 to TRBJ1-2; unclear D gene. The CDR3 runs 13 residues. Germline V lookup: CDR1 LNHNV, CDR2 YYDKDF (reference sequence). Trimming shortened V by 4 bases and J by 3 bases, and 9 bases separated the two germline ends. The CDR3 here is CATSKAGDYGYTF. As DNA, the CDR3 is TGTGCCACCAGCAAGGCTGGGGACTATGGCTACACCTTC.

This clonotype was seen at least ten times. The CDR3 here is CASKGWETQYF. The CDR3 region has the DNA TGTGCCAGCAAGGGTTGGGAGACCCAGTACTTC. The chain joins TRBV6-5 to TRBJ2-5; D not certain. There are 11 residues in the CDR3. Germline V gives CDR1 MNHEY, CDR2 SVGAGI. Trimming pared 7 bases from V and 5 bases from J, leaving 8 bases between.

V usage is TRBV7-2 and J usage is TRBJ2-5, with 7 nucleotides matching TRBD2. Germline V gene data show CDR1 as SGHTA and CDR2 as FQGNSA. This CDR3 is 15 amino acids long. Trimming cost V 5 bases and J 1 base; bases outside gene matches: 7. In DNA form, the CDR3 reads TGTGCCAGCAGCCCTGGACTAGGGCCCCAAGAGACCCAGTACTTC. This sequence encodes CASSPGLGPQETQYF.

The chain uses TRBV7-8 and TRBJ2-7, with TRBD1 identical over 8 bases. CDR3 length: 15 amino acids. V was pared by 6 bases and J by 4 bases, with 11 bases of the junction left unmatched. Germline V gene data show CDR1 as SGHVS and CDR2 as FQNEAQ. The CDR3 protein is CASSSKRTGLYEQYF. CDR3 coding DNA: TGTGCCAGCAGTTCGAAGCGGACAGGGCTTTACGAGCAGTACTTC. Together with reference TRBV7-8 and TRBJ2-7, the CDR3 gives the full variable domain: GAGVSQSPRYKVAKRGQDVALRCDPISGHVSLFWYQQALGQGPEFLTYFQNEAQLDKSGLPSDRFFAERPEGSVSTLKIQRTQQEDSAVYLCASSSKRTGLYEQYFGPGTRLTVT.

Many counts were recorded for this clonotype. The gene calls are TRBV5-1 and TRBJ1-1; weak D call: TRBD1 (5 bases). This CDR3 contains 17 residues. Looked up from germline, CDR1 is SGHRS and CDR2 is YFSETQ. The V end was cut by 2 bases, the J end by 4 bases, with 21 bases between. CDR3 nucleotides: TGCGCCAGCAGCTTCGCCTCGGGGCAGGTTAGGGGCACTGAAGCTTTCTTT. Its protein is CASSFASGQVRGTEAFF.

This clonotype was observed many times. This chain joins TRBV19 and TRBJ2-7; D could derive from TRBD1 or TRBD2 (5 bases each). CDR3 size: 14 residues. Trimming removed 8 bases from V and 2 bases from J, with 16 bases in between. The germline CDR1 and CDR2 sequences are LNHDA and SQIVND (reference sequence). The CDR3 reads CASGSFGATYEQYF. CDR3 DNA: TGTGCCAGTGGATCCTTCGGGGCTACCTACGAGCAGTACTTC.

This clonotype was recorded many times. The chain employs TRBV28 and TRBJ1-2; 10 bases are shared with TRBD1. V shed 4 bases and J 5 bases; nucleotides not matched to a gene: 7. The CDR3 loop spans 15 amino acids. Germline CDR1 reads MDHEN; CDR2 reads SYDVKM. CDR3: CASSSGQGGPYGYTF. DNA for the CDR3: TGTGCCAGCAGTTCCGGACAGGGGGGTCCGTATGGCTACACCTTC.

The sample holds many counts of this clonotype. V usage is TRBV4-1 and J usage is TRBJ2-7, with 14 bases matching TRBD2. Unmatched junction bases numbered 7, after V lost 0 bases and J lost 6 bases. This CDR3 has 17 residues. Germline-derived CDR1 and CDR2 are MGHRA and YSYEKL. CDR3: CASSQEGTSGRIGEQYF. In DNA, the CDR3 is TGCGCCAGCAGCCAAGAAGGGACTAGCGGGAGAATCGGCGAGCAGTACTTC.

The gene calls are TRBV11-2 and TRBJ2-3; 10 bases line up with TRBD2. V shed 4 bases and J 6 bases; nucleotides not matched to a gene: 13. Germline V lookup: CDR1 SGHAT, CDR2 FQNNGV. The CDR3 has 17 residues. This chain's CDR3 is CASSSIGLAVGRDTQYF. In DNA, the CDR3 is TGTGCCAGCAGCTCCATCGGACTAGCGGTTGGGCGGGATACGCAGTATTTT.

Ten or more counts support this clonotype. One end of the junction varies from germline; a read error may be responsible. The CDR3 is CASSPRQNTEAFF. CDR3 bases: TGTGCCAGCTCCCCCCGACAGAACACTGAAGCTTTCTTT. This chain joins TRBV5-1 and TRBJ1-1; D is unclear. The CDR3 consists of 13 residues. Looked up from germline, CDR1 is SGHRS and CDR2 is YFSETQ.

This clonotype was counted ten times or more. The CDR3 nucleotides are TGTGCCAGCAGTGGCGCCCCAAAGGGGGAATTAAAGGGTCCCTACAATGAGCAGTTCTTC. Translation gives CASSGAPKGELKGPYNEQFF. The rearrangement joins TRBV25-1 to TRBJ2-1, with D perhaps TRBD1 (6 bases). CDR3 length: 20 amino acids. The V and J ends lost 4 bases and 2 bases respectively, with 27 bases between them. Germline values: CDR1 MGHDK, CDR2 SYGVNS.

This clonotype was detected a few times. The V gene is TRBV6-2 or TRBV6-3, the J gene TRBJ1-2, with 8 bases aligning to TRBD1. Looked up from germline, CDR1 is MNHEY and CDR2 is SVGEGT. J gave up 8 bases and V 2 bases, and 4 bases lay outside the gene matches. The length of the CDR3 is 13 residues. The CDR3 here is CASSYPQGGGYTF. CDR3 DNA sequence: TGTGCCAGCAGTTACCCACAGGGGGGAGGCTACACCTTC.

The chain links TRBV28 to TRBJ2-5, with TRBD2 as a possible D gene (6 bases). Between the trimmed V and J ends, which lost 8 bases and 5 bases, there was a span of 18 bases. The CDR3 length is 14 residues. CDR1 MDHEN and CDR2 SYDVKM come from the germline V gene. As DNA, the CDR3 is TGTGCCAGCGGTCGTGGCGGGACGCAGGAGACCCAGTACTTC. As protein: CASGRGGTQETQYF.

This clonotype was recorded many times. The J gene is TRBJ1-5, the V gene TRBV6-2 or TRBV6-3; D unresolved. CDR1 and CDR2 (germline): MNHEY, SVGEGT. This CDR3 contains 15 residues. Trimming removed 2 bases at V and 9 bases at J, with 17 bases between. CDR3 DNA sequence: TGTGCCAGCAGTTACGGTCACAGAACTGTTTGGCCCCAGCATTTT. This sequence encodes CASSYGHRTVWPQHF.

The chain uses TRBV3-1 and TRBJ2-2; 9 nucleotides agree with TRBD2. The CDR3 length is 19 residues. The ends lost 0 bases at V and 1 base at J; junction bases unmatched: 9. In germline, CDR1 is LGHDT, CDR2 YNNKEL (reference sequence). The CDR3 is CASSQEVGGRAKNTGELFF. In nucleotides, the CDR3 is TGTGCCAGCAGCCAAGAGGTCGGCGGGAGGGCCAAGAACACCGGGGAGCTGTTTTTT. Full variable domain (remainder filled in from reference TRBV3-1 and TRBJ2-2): DTAVSQTPKYLVTQMGNDKSIKCEQNLGHDTMYWYKQDSKKFLKIMFSYNNKELIINETVPNRFSPKSPDKAHLNLHINSLELGDSAVYFCASSQEVGGRAKNTGELFFGEGSRLTVL.